This T cell receptor (beta chain) came from a study of T cell repertoires in cytomegalovirus infection. Study-wide context: Public TCR beta signature analysis indicated the presence of both CMV infection and matching HLA type.

V was trimmed by 3 bases and J by 4 bases, leaving 14 bases between them. This CDR3 contains 14 residues. CDR1 is SGHDT, CDR2 YYEEEE, per germline. From the reads, TCRdb called clonotypes with MiXCR, one entry per CDR3 protein. Of 310,000 or so distinct CDR3 sequences listed, roughly a tenth are singletons. Study-level findings and limits: In two of eight donors, the top clonotype was HLA-C-restricted CMV-specific. CMV carriers with the relevant HLA were identified by cumulative public TCR beta family frequency.

This clonotype was found many times. As yet, its antigen is unknown. The sequenced material came from PBMCs. V usage is TRBV5-6 and J usage is TRBJ2-7, with a possible D match to TRBD1 (5 bases). The origin of this receptor is a human donor in good health (CMV status not recorded). Some clones in this sample may be carry-over from other donors' samples. CDR3 protein: CASSSPDTPYEQYF. As DNA, the CDR3 is TGTGCCAGCAGCTCTCCGGACACCCCTTACGAGCAGTACTTC.